Presented here are 12 T cell receptor beta chains from one specimen sequenced in a study of cytomegalovirus exposure and HLA in healthy donors. Vbeta (60) and Jbeta (13) primers were used in the PCR. Profiling relied on immunoSEQ multiplex PCR, and the TCRdb table lists in-frame clones only, not all of them. Of 110,000 or so clones listed, about 80% are singletons. Sample: PBMCs. The source of these receptors is a woman aged 25 to 45 in good health and CMV-seropositive.

The chain carries TRBV7-3 and TRBJ2-2; 7 bases are shared with TRBD1. The V and J ends lost 0 bases and 0 bases, in that order; junction bases with no gene match: 4. CDR3 length equals 17 residues. CDR1 and CDR2 from the germline V gene are SGHTA and FQGTGA. CDR3 nucleotide sequence: TGTGCCAGCAGCTTAACGTTTGGGACAGCGAACACCGGGGAGCTGTTTTTT. As protein: CASSLTFGTANTGELFF.

The rearrangement links TRBV2 to TRBJ1-1; D ambiguous. The CDR3 loop spans 16 amino acids. CDR1 is SNHLY and CDR2 is FYNNEI in the germline V gene. The ends were cut back, 6 bases at V and 5 bases at J, with 22 bases in the middle. The CDR3 DNA sequence: TGTGCCAGCAGAGACATCGAAGAATCCTCATGGACTGAAGCTTTCTTT. This encodes CASRDIEESSWTEAFF.

V and J are TRBV4-1 and TRBJ1-2, with 9 bases matching TRBD1. CDR3 length: 13 amino acids. The germline V gene encodes CDR1 MGHRA and CDR2 YSYEKL. The V and J ends lost 6 bases and 3 bases, in that order; junction bases with no gene match: 2. CDR3 DNA: TGCGCCAGCAGAAGACAGGGGGACTATGGCTACACCTTC. Protein sequence: CASRRQGDYGYTF.

To note about this clone: Germline and junction disagree at one end, which may indicate a read error. The chain links TRBV6-1 to TRBJ1-1; D remains ambiguous. There are 14 residues in the CDR3. Looked up from germline, CDR1 is MNHNS and CDR2 is SASEGT. The CDR3 sequence: CASSEGVLNTEAFF. The DNA for the CDR3 is TGTGCCAGCAGCGAAGGTGTATTGAACACTGAAGCTTTCTTT.

The chain combines TRBV5-1 with TRBJ2-7, with D possibly TRBD2 on 5 matching bases. In germline, CDR1 is SGHRS, CDR2 YFSETQ. Deletions cut 3 bases from V and 3 bases from J, with 10 bases between. The CDR3 is made up of 13 amino acids. The CDR3 sequence: CASSWAADYEQYF. CDR3 bases: TGCGCCAGCAGCTGGGCAGCGGACTACGAGCAGTACTTC.

This clone came up a few times. The V gene is TRBV7-6, the J gene TRBJ1-5, with D maybe TRBD1 (6 bases). The CDR3 loop spans 13 amino acids. Germline CDR1 reads SGHVS; CDR2 reads FNYEAQ. V was cut by 4 bases and J by 5 bases, with 9 bases left in between. CDR3 sequence (DNA): TGTGCCAGCAGCTCTAACAGGGATCAGCCCCAGCATTTT. Protein sequence: CASSSNRDQPQHF.

This sequence joins TRBV19 and TRBJ1-1; perhaps TRBD1 as D (6 bases). CDR3 length: 13 amino acids. Germline V lookup: CDR1 LNHDA, CDR2 SQIVND (reference sequence). Trimming shortened V by 6 bases and J by 8 bases, and 16 bases separated the two germline ends. The CDR3 DNA is TGTGCCAGTAGCTCTACCTACAGGGCCGAAGCTTTCTTT. Translation gives CASSSTYRAEAFF.

V gene TRBV6-5 combines with J gene TRBJ2-7; the match to TRBD1 covers 9 bases. J lost 6 bases, V lost 3 bases, and 3 bases had no gene match. This CDR3 is 13 amino acids long. The germline V gene encodes CDR1 MNHEY and CDR2 SVGAGI. This chain's CDR3 is CASSYRGQGEQYF. The CDR3 nucleotides are TGTGCCAGCAGTTATAGGGGACAGGGCGAGCAGTACTTC.

The chain couples TRBV4-1 to TRBJ1-4; 12 nucleotides line up with TRBD1. The V segment lost 0 bases and the J segment 9 bases; nucleotides outside the gene matches: 2. The CDR3 runs to 15 residues. Germline values: CDR1 MGHRA, CDR2 YSYEKL. CDR3 in DNA: TGCGCCAGCAGCCAAGAGGGACAGGGGGCGAAAAAACTGTTTTTT. It encodes CASSQEGQGAKKLFF.

J is TRBJ1-3 and V is TRBV5-5; TRBD1 might be the D (6 bases). V lost 1 base and J 8 bases, leaving 16 bases between the germline ends. The CDR3 totals 15 residues. CDR1 and CDR2 from the germline V gene are SGHKS and YYEKEE (reference sequence). Here the CDR3 DNA reads TGTGCCAGCAGCTTGATAACCCGCAGGGGTGACACCATATATTTT. It specifies CASSLITRRGDTIYF.

The chain combines TRBV19 with TRBJ1-6, with D maybe TRBD1 (6 bases). The ends were cut back, 6 bases at V and 8 bases at J, with 8 bases in the middle. CDR1 is LNHDA, CDR2 SQIVND, per germline (reference sequence). This CDR3 spans 12 amino acids. The CDR3 is CASRHRDSPLHF. CDR3 nucleotides: TGTGCCAGTAGGCACAGGGATTCACCCCTCCACTTT.

This clone was detected once. J is TRBJ2-6 and V is TRBV19; D remains ambiguous. Germline assignment: CDR1 LNHDA and CDR2 SQIVND (reference sequence). This CDR3 is 16 amino acids long. V was trimmed by 0 bases and J by 0 bases, leaving 6 bases between them. CDR3 DNA sequence: TGTGCCAGTAGTATAGAGGCAGTCTCTGGGGCCAACGTCCTGACTTTC. It yields the protein CASSIEAVSGANVLTF.